The 11 T cell receptor beta chains below were found in one sample sequenced in a study of T cell responses to AZD1222 COVID-19 vaccine. Using immunoSEQ multiplex PCR, the repertoire was profiled, and TCRdb retains in-frame clones only, with some absent. The sample holds approximately 92,000 clones, 87% seen once. The specimen comprised peripheral blood, sampled on day 0 of AZD1222 vaccination. All receptors derive from an adult in good health.

This chain links TRBV7-8 with TRBJ2-3; a possible D gene is TRBD2 (5 bases). CDR3 length: 16 residues. V shed 5 bases and J shed 7 bases, with 22 bases lying between them. Per germline, CDR1 SGHVS and CDR2 FQNEAQ. The CDR3 nucleotides read TGTGCCAGCAGCCTCACCCGGGGTCCAACCCTTCATACGCAGTATTTT. It codes for CASSLTRGPTLHTQYF.

The chain uses TRBV5-8 and TRBJ2-5, with TRBD2 identical over 13 bases. J was trimmed by 1 base and V by 4 bases; bases with no gene match: 4. This CDR3 region has 16 residues. In germline, CDR1 is SGHTS, CDR2 YDEGEE. CDR3 loop: CASSTGLAGAQETQYF. The CDR3 region has the DNA TGTGCCAGCAGCACCGGACTAGCGGGGGCCCAAGAGACCCAGTACTTC.

This chain joins TRBV6-4 and TRBJ2-7, with D perhaps TRBD1 (5 bases). Germline V lookup: CDR1 MRHNA, CDR2 SNTAGT. This CDR3 has 12 amino acids. The CDR3 sequence: CASTDSSYEQYV. DNA for the CDR3: TGTGCCAGCACTGACAGCTCCTACGAGCAGTACGTC.

The V and J genes are TRBV30 and TRBJ1-4; 9 positions match TRBD1. Germline CDR1 reads GTSNPN; CDR2 reads SVGIG (reference sequence). CDR3 length equals 14 residues. The V segment lost 7 bases and the J segment 5 bases; nucleotides outside the gene matches: 8. The CDR3 coding sequence is TGTGCCTCCCACCAGGGACAGGGCAATGAAAAACTGTTTTTT. As protein: CASHQGQGNEKLFF.

This clone was seen just once. The rearrangement links TRBV19 to TRBJ1-3; the D gene is possibly TRBD1 (5 bases). With 4 bases removed from V and 0 bases from J, the gap between germline ends came to 7 bases. CDR3 size: 14 residues. CDR1 and CDR2 (germline): LNHDA, SQIVND (reference sequence). DNA of the CDR3: TGTGCCAGTAGTAGGAGGGGCTCTGGAAACACCATATATTTT. Its translation: CASSRRGSGNTIYF.

The chain links TRBV25-1 to TRBJ2-2; a possible D gene is TRBD1 (6 bases). Trimming left V 9 bases short and J 1 base short, with 15 bases between. Germline CDR1 and CDR2: MGHDK and SYGVNS. This CDR3 has 15 residues. CDR3 sequence reads: CASTRGGGNTGELFF. Written as DNA, the CDR3 is TGTGCCAGTACTAGAGGGGGTGGGAACACCGGGGAGCTGTTTTTT.

The chain employs TRBV5-4 and TRBJ2-1; D is ambiguous. Germline-derived CDR1 and CDR2 are SGHNT and YYREEE (reference sequence). Trimming took off 0 bases at V and 6 bases at J, with 16 bases between the two ends. The length of the CDR3 is 16 residues. The CDR3 sequence: CASSLEVASSGNEQFF. In DNA, the CDR3 is TGTGCCAGCAGCTTGGAGGTAGCTTCCTCGGGCAATGAGCAGTTCTTC.

The V gene is TRBV10-3, the J gene TRBJ1-5, with D hard to call. The ends were cut back, 3 bases at V and 0 bases at J, with 9 bases in the middle. Germline lookup yields CDR1 ENHRY and CDR2 SYGVKD. The CDR3 totals 15 residues. Here the CDR3 DNA reads TGTGCCATCAGTGATCCAGGTGATAGCAATCAGCCCCAGCATTTT. Its translation is CAISDPGDSNQPQHF.

The DNA for the CDR3 is TGTGCCAGCAGCTTATCACTCGACCAAGAGACCCAGTACTTC. Amino acid sequence: CASSLSLDQETQYF. The chain is built from TRBV7-8 and TRBJ2-5; D is unclear. Deletions cut 2 bases from V and 0 bases from J, with 7 bases between. The CDR3 has 14 amino acids. Germline CDR1 SGHVS, CDR2 FQNEAQ.

J is TRBJ2-1 and V is TRBV7-9; no clear D. Between the trimmed V and J ends, which lost 5 bases and 3 bases, there was a span of 5 bases. The CDR3 sequence is 12 residues long. Germline loops: CDR1 SEHNR, CDR2 FQNEAQ (reference sequence). The CDR3 sequence is CASSVDYNEQFF. CDR3 bases: TGTGCCAGCAGCGTAGACTACAATGAGCAGTTCTTC.

V gene TRBV6-4 combines with J gene TRBJ2-2; D gene uncertain. V lost 0 bases to trimming and J lost 4 bases, with 6 bases between them. There are 14 residues in the CDR3. The germline V gene encodes CDR1 MRHNA and CDR2 SNTAGT. The chain's CDR3 is CASSDSASTGELFF. In nucleotides, the CDR3 is TGTGCCAGCAGTGACTCGGCCAGCACCGGGGAGCTGTTTTTT.